This T cell receptor beta chain was sequenced in a study of T cell clonality in common variable immunodeficiency. This clone has at least ten counts. Sequencing ends 3 residues short of the CDR3 end; the germline J gene provides the rest. Produced via immunoSEQ multiplex PCR; TCRdb's table is partial and in-frame only. This sample shows about 52,000 clones and no singletons; about 1.8% rests with the ten largest. V shed 3 bases and J 4 bases; nucleotides not matched to a gene: 11. This CDR3 has 17 residues. Germline lookup yields CDR1 SGHRS and CDR2 YFSETQ. The material sequenced was peripheral blood mononuclear cells. This TCR was sampled from a person aged 18 to 75 in good health. This chain uses TRBV5-1 with TRBJ1-4, with 8 bases aligning to TRBD1. CDR3 in amino acids: CASSSPGQVGGNEKLFF. The CDR3 bases that were read are TGCGCCAGCAGCTCACCGGGACAGGTGGGGGGTAATGAAAAA.